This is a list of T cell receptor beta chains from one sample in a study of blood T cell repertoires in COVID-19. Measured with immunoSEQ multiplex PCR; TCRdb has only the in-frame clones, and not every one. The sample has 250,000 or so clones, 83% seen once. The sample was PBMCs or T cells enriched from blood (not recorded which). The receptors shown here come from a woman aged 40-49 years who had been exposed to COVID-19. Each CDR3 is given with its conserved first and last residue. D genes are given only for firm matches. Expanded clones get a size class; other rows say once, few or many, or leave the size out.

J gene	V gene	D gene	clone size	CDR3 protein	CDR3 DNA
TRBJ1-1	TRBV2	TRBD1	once	CASLDRDRRAFF	TGTGCCAGCCTAGACAGGGATCGAAGGGCTTTCTTT
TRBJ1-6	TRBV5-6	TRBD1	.	CASATGDNSPLHF	TGTGCCAGCGCGACAGGGGATAATTCACCCCTCCACTTT
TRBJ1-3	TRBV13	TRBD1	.	CASSLGPPGTGDTGNTIYF	TGTGCCAGCAGCTTAGGCCCACCTGGGACAGGCGATACTGGAAACACCATATATTTT
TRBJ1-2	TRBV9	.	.	CASTRSGYGYTF	TGTGCCAGCACCCGTTCGGGCTATGGCTACACCTTC
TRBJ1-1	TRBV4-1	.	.	CASSQVQDGTEAFF	TGCGCCAGCAGCCAGGTACAGGATGGTACTGAAGCTTTCTTT
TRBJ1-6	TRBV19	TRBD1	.	CARDRGRSPLHF	TGTGCCAGGGACAGGGGACGTTCACCCCTCCACTTT
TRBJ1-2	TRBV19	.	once	CASSELVYYGYTF	TGTGCCAGTAGTGAGTTGGTCTACTATGGCTACACCTTC
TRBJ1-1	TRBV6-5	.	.	CASSYSLGGLGTEAFF	TGTGCCAGCAGTTACTCGTTAGGAGGGTTGGGCACTGAAGCTTTCTTT
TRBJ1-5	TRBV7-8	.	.	CASSGQGGGLVGPQHF	TGTGCCAGCAGCGGCCAGGGAGGAGGACTCGTTGGGCCCCAGCATTTT
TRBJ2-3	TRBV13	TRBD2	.	CASSLGLARNSDTQYF	TGTGCCAGCAGCTTGGGACTAGCGAGGAACTCAGATACGCAGTATTTT
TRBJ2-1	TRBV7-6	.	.	CASSPLEGPYNEQFF	TGTGCCAGCAGCCCACTGGAGGGCCCCTACAATGAGCAGTTCTTC
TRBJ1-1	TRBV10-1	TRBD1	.	CASRETRDRKNTEAFF	TGCGCCAGCAGAGAAACCCGGGACAGGAAAAACACTGAAGCTTTCTTT
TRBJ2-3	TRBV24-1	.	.	CATSDGGLAGTDTQYF	TGTGCCACCAGTGATGGGGGGCTAGCGGGCACAGATACGCAGTATTTT
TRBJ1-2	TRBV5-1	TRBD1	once	CASSLTGAVSGYTF	TGCGCCAGCAGCTTAACAGGGGCTGTGTCTGGCTACACCTTC
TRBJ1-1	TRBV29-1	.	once	CSVTGMNTEAFF	TGCAGCGTTACAGGGATGAACACTGAAGCTTTCTTT
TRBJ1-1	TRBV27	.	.	CASRGGRTPNTEAFF	TGTGCCAGCAGGGGAGGCAGGACCCCGAACACTGAAGCTTTCTTT
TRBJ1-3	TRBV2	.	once	CASSNQNVISGNTIYF	TGTGCCAGCAGTAATCAGAACGTAATCTCTGGAAACACCATATATTTT
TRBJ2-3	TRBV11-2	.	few	CASSLRDTDTQYF	TGTGCCAGCAGCCTCAGGGACACAGATACGCAGTATTTT
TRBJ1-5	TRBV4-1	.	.	CASSQIYGGNQPQHF	TGCGCCAGCAGCCAAATATATGGAGGGAATCAGCCCCAGCATTTT
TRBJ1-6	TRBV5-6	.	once	CASNTGGWDSPLHF	TGTGCCAGCAATACTGGGGGGTGGGATTCACCCCTCCACTTT
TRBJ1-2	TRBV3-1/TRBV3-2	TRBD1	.	CASSRQGDGYTF	TGTGCCAGCAGCCGACAGGGGGATGGCTACACCTTC
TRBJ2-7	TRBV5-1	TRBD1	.	CASSLLGQGPSYEQYF	TGCGCCAGCAGCCTACTGGGACAGGGGCCCTCCTACGAGCAGTACTTC
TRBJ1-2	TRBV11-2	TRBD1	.	CASSLTTGGAGYTF	TGTGCCAGCAGCTTAACAACAGGGGGGGCTGGCTACACCTTC
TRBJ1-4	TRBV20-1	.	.	CSASLGVGGIIGEKLFF	TGCAGTGCTAGTCTCGGGGTAGGGGGAATAATCGGGGAAAAACTGTTTTTT
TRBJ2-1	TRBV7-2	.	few	CASSRRMGAEKYNEQFF	TGTGCCAGCAGCCGGCGTATGGGAGCGGAGAAATACAATGAGCAGTTCTTC
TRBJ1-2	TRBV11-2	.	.	CASSIASDYGYTF	TGTGCCAGCAGCATAGCGTCGGACTATGGCTACACCTTC
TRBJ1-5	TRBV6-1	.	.	CASSDPPNRARNQPQHF	TGTGCCAGCAGTGACCCTCCTAACAGGGCCCGCAATCAGCCCCAGCATTTT
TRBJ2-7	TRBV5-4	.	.	CASSLKGSSYEQYF	TGTGCCAGCAGCTTAAAGGGGTCCTCCTACGAGCAGTACTTC
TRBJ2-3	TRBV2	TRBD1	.	CASGAGHGTGMTDTQYF	TGTGCCAGCGGCGCCGGGCACGGGACAGGGATGACAGATACGCAGTATTTT
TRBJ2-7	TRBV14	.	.	CASSQEYWQGSFYEQYF	TGTGCCAGCAGCCAAGAATATTGGCAGGGCAGCTTCTACGAGCAGTACTTC
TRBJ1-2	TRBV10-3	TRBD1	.	CAIRDRENYGYTF	TGTGCCATCAGGGACAGGGAAAACTATGGCTACACCTTC
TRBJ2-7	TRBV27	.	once	CASSPYSEEQYF	TGTGCCAGCAGCCCCTACAGTGAAGAGCAGTACTTC
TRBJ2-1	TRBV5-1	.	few	CASRISVAYNEQFF	TGCGCCAGCAGAATTAGCGTGGCCTACAATGAGCAGTTCTTC
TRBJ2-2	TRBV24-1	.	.	CATSDSPPPGNTGELFF	TGTGCCACCAGTGACTCGCCCCCTCCGGGGAACACCGGGGAGCTGTTTTTT
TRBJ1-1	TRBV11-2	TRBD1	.	CASSQDRGREAFF	TGTGCCAGCAGTCAGGACAGGGGACGTGAAGCTTTCTTT
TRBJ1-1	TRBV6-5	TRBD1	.	CASSYGTGGGTEAFF	TGTGCCAGCAGTTACGGGACAGGAGGGGGGACTGAAGCTTTCTTT
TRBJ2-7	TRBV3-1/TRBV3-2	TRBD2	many	CASSQELAGGPEHYEQYF	TGTGCCAGCAGCCAAGAACTAGCGGGGGGGCCAGAACACTACGAGCAGTACTTC
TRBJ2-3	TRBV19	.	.	CASLDSGVTDTQYF	TGTGCCAGCCTAGACTCGGGGGTCACAGATACGCAGTATTTT
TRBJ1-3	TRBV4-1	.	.	CASSSGVSGNTIYF	TGCGCCAGCAGCTCAGGGGTCTCTGGAAACACCATATATTTT
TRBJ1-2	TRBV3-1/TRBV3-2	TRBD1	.	CASSKRQGAANYGYTF	TGTGCCAGCAGCAAAAGACAGGGGGCCGCTAACTATGGCTACACCTTC
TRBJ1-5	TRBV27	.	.	CASSLLGEGQPQHF	TGTGCCAGCAGTTTATTGGGGGAGGGCCAGCCCCAGCATTTT
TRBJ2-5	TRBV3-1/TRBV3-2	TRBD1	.	CASSSGTGPSGAQYF	TGTGCCAGCAGCTCCGGGACAGGTCCCTCAGGGGCCCAGTACTTC
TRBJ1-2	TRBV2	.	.	CASSVRQGNGYTF	TGTGCCAGCAGTGTGAGGCAGGGGAACGGCTACACCTTC
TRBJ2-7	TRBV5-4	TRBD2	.	CASSPGLAGGLDSYEQYF	TGTGCCAGCAGCCCTGGACTAGCGGGGGGACTAGATTCCTACGAGCAGTACTTC
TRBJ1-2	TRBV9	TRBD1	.	CASSVGGGRVYGYTF	TGTGCCAGCAGCGTAGGAGGGGGCCGGGTTTATGGCTACACCTTC
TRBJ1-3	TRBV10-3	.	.	CAISESGPSGNTIYF	TGTGCCATCAGTGAATCAGGGCCCTCTGGAAACACCATATATTTT
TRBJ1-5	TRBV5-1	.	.	CASSFSRGGQPQHF	TGCGCCAGCAGCTTCTCAAGGGGGGGTCAGCCCCAGCATTTT
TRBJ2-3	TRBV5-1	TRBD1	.	CASSGTASTDTQYF	TGCGCCAGCAGCGGGACAGCAAGCACAGATACGCAGTATTTT
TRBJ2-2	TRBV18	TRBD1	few	CASSPRGRGNTGELFF	TGTGCCAGCTCACCGAGGGGGCGAGGGAACACCGGGGAGCTGTTTTTT
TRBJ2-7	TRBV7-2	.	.	CASSFQLTYEQYF	TGTGCCAGCAGCTTTCAACTGACCTACGAGCAGTACTTC
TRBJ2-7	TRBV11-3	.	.	CASSLSGGTSYEQYF	TGTGCCAGCAGCTTATCCGGCGGAACGTCCTACGAGCAGTACTTC
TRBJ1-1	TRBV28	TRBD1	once	CASTAGQGVEEAFF	TGTGCCAGCACCGCCGGACAGGGGGTGGAGGAAGCTTTCTTT
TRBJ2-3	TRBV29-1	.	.	CSVETPRSRDTQYF	TGCAGCGTTGAAACCCCTAGGAGTAGGGATACGCAGTATTTT
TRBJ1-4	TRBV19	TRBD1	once	CATGTGGNEKLFF	TGTGCCACCGGGACAGGGGGTAATGAAAAACTGTTTTTT